The sequence of this T cell receptor beta chain was determined in a study of OX40 agonist ivuxolimab in advanced cancers. Trimming cost V 9 bases and J 0 bases, with 12 bases left between them. Per the germline V gene, CDR1 is WSHSY and CDR2 is SAAADI. CDR3 size: 14 residues. Sequencing used immunoSEQ multiplex PCR; TCRdb keeps in-frame clones, though not all of them. The sample has 75,000 to 90,000 clones, about 90% seen once. The rearrangement links TRBV10-2 to TRBJ1-3, with D perhaps TRBD1 (5 bases). This material consisted of CD4+ or CD8+ T cells sorted from blood, taken in a trial of the OX40 agonist ivuxolimab. This sequence originates from an adult with an advanced solid tumor such as melanoma, head and neck, liver or kidney cancer. The DNA of the CDR3 is TGCGCCAGTGCCCCGCAGGGCTCTGGAAACACCATATATTTT. Its translation: CASAPQGSGNTIYF.